What follows is one TCR beta chain and its context. This clonotype was detected a few times. Its antigen is unknown. The sample holds no much larger clone one base away, and base qualities are not on file. The data originate from a study of T-cell memory formation after mild COVID-19 (dated by TCRdb to about 2021). For context, the study as a whole: TCR sequence clusters from the two donors were largely donor specific. Two young, previously healthy adult volunteers, one female and one male, were included in the cohort. Longitudinal TCRalpha and TCRbeta repertoire sequencing tracked T-cell clones expanding and contracting after mild COVID-19 in two donors.

General conclusions and limits of the study: SARS-CoV-2 specificity of the second-wave clones peaking on day 37 was not confirmed. The study included only a couple of mild cases, and larger cohorts that include severe cases with pre-infection samples were judged to be necessary. Contracting CD4+ clones appeared mostly in the CM and EM memory subsets, whereas CD8+ clones were enriched in EMRA. Some responding clones were detected in pre-infection memory, which suggested that pre-existing cross-reactive memory T cells had joined the SARS-CoV-2 response. Balanced CD4/CD8 phenotypes were observed for clones contracting from day 15 to 85, whereas a bias towards CD4+ was observed for a second wave of clones expanding from day 15 to 37.

PBMCs were isolated by Ficoll-Paque density gradient centrifugation. Sequencing instrument: Illumina NovaSeq 6000. TCRalpha and TCRbeta cDNA libraries were constructed by 5'RACE with constant-segment primers, with sample barcodes and unique molecular identifiers being introduced. RNA was extracted from every sample with Trizol reagent. Libraries were amplified in two PCR steps, with a second sample barcode and Illumina TruSeq adapters added in the second step. The libraries were sequenced on an Illumina NovaSeq using 2 x 150 bp paired-end reads. As for the authors' bioinformatics: The reads were demultiplexed and collapsed into UMI-guided consensus sequences using migec v1.2.7. Using mixcr v2.1.11, UMI consensuses were aligned to TRA and TRB V and J templates and then assembled into clonotypes. Expanded or contracted clonotypes were those called significant by both edgeR and NoisET, with noise models trained on biological replicates. For edgeR calls, the thresholds were a false discovery rate-adjusted p below 0.01 and a log2 fold-change of 1. As an exploratory analysis of dynamics, max-normalized trajectories of the 1000 most abundant clonotypes were examined with PCA combined with hierarchical clustering. Each responding clone was given a CD4 or CD8 phenotype based on the CD4+ and CD8+ repertoires, which had been sequenced separately. The public reads were reanalyzed by TCRdb: fastp trimming at Q25, MiXCR alignment, in-frame beta chains only. A single entry per CDR3 protein holds the most common genes and DNA from its merged rows. Clone size and V and J calls follow TCRdb, not the original study. The sample has roughly 99,000 distinct CDR3 sequences on record, around an eighth of them singletons. Jointly, the top ten make up under 45% of the sample.

The sample consisted of PBMCs or a T cell subset sorted from them (not recorded which). This receptor was identified in a man younger than 35 who had mild COVID-19 (a few samples of this study predate the infection). The sample titles of this study are shuffled in the database, so cell type and time point are left out; the donor was told from shared clones.

DNA sequence: TGCGCCAGCAGCCAAGCATGGGGGGCTGGGGATGAGCAGTTCTTC. Its translation is CASSQAWGAGDEQFF. The rearranged chain carries TRBV4-3 and TRBJ2-1; the D gene cannot be resolved beyond TRBD1 or TRBD2, each matching 6 bases. Trimming costs V 1 base and J 8 bases, and their ends lie 15 bases apart. Reading the germline V gene gives CDR1 LGHNA and CDR2 YSLEER. Counted from cysteine to phenylalanine, this CDR3 has 15 amino acids. The sequence is cut down to CDR3 DNA, 45 bases in frame from base 1.